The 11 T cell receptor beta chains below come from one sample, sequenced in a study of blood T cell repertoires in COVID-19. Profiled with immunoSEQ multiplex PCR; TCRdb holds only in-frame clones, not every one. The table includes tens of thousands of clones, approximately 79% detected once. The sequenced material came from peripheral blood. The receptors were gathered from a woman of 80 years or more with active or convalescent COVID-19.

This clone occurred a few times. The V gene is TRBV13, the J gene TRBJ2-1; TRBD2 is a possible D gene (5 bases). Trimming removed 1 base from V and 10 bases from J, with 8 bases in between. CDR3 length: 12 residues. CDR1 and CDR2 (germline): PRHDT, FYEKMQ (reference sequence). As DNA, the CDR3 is TGTGCCAGCAGCTTAGTCCGGGAAGAGCAGTTCTTC. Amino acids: CASSLVREEQFF.

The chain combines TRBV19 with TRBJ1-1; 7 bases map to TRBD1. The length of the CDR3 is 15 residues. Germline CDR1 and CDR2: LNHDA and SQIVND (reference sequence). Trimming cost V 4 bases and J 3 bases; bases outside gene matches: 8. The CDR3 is CASSTRQGGDTEAFF. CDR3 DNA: TGTGCCAGTAGTACCCGACAGGGAGGTGACACTGAAGCTTTCTTT.

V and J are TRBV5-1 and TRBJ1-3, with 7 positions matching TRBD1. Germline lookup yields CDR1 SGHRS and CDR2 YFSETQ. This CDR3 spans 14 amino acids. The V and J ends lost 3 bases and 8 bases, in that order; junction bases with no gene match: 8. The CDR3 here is CASSSQGGRDTIYF. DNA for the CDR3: TGCGCCAGCAGCTCCCAGGGGGGACGAGACACCATATATTTT.

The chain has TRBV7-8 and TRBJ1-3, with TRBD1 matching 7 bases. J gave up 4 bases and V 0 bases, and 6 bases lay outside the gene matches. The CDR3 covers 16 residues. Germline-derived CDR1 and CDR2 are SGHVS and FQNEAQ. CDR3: CASSLASGTDGNTIYF. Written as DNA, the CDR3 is TGTGCCAGCAGCTTAGCATCCGGGACAGACGGAAACACCATATATTTT.

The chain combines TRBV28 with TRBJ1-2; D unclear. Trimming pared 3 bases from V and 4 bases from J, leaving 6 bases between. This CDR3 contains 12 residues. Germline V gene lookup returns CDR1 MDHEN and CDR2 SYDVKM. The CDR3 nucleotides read TGTGCCAGCAGTTTGGCCTCCTATGGCTACACCTTC. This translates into CASSLASYGYTF.

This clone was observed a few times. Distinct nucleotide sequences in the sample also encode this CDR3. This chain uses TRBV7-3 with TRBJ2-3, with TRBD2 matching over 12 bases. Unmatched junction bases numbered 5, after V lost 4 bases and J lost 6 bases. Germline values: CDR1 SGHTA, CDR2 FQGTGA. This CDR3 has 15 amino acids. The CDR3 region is CASSSLAGGRDTQYF. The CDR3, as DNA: TGTGCCAGCAGCTCCCTAGCGGGGGGGCGGGATACGCAGTATTTT.

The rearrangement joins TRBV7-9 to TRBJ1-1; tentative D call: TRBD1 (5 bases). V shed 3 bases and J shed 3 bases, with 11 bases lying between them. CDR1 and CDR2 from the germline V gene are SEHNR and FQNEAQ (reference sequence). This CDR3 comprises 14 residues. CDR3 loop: CASSLAGLYTEAFF. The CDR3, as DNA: TGTGCCAGCAGCTTGGCAGGGCTATACACTGAAGCTTTCTTT.

The CDR3 spells CASRTGRGSSYNSPLHF. CDR3 nucleotide sequence: TGTGCCAGCAGGACCGGGAGAGGGAGCTCCTATAATTCACCCCTCCACTTT. The J gene is TRBJ1-6, the V gene TRBV2, with unresolved D. The CDR3 spans 17 residues. Trimming pared 6 bases from V and 0 bases from J, leaving 15 bases between. The germline gives CDR1 SNHLY, CDR2 FYNNEI. Looking up the rest from reference TRBV2 and TRBJ1-6 gives the full variable domain: EPEVTQTPSHQVTQMGQEVILRCVPISNHLYFYWYRQILGQKVEFLVSFYNNEISEKSEIFDDQFSVERPDGSNFTLKIRSTKLEDSAMYFCASRTGRGSSYNSPLHFGNGTRLTVT.

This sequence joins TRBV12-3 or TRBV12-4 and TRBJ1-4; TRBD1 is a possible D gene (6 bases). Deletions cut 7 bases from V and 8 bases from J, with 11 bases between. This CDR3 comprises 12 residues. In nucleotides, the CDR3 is TGTGCCAGCAACAGGGATGAGGAAAAACTGTTTTTT. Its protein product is CASNRDEEKLFF.

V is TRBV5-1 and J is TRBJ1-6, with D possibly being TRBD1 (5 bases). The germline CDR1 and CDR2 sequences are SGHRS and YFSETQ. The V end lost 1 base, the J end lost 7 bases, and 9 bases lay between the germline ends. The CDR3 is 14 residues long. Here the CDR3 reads CASSLSQVNSPLHF. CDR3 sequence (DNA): TGCGCCAGCAGCTTGTCACAGGTGAATTCACCCCTCCACTTT.

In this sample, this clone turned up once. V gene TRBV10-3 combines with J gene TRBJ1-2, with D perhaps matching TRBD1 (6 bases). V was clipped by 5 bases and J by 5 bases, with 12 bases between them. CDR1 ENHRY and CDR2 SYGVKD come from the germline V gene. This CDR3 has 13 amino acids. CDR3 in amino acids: CAISTDRSYGYTF. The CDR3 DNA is TGTGCCATCAGTACGGACAGAAGTTATGGCTACACCTTC.